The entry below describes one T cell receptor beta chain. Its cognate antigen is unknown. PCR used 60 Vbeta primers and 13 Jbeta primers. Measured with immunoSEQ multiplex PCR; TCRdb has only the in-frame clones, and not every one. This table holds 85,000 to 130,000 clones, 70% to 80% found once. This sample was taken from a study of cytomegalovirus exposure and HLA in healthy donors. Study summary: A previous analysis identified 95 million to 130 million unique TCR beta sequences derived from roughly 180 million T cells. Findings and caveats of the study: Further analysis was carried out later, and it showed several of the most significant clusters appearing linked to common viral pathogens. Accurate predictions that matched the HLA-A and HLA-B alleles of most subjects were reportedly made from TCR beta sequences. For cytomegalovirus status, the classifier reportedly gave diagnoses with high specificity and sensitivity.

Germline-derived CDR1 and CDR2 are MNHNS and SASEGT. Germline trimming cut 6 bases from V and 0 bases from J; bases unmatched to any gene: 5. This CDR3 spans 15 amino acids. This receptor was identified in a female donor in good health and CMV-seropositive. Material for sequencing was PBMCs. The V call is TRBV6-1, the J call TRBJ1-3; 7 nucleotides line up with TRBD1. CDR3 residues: CASRPTGTSGNTIYF. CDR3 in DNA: TGTGCCAGCAGACCGACAGGGACCTCTGGAAACACCATATATTTT.